This is a list of T cell receptor beta chains from one sample in a study of CD8 T cells in Susac syndrome. MiXCR was run by TCRdb on the immunoSEQ multiplex PCR reads, yielding one entry per CDR3 protein. The sample has about 190,000 distinct CDR3 sequences; around 95% are singletons. The sequencing sample was made of CD8+ T cells from PBMCs. The receptor source for this set is a human donor with Susac syndrome. CDR3s include the opening cysteine and the closing phenylalanine or tryptophan. The D gene is left open where the match is weak. Rows give clone size only sometimes, using once, few, many, or a class for an expanded clone.

DNA,CDR3,D,size,J,V
TGTGCCAGCAGTTTACGGGATTTTTCAGATACGCAGTATTTT,CASSLRDFSDTQYF,-,-,TRBJ2-3,TRBV27
TGTGCCAGTAGTTCGAGACAGGTTAATGAAAAACTGTTTTTT,CASSSRQVNEKLFF,-,once,TRBJ1-4,TRBV19
TGTGCCAGCAGTTACGACTTCCTGAGCTCCTACAATGAGCAGTTCTTC,CASSYDFLSSYNEQFF,-,-,TRBJ2-1,TRBV6-5
TGTGCCAGCAGCCCGGAATGGCGCAATCAGCCCCAGCATTTT,CASSPEWRNQPQHF,-,once,TRBJ1-5,TRBV28
TGTGCCAGCAGCCAAGATCCGGCCTACACCGGGGAGCTGTTTTTT,CASSQDPAYTGELFF,-,few,TRBJ2-2,TRBV14
TGTGCCTGGACCCCCCAGAGATTGAACACTGAAGCTTTCTTT,CAWTPQRLNTEAFF,-,-,TRBJ1-1,TRBV30
TGTGCCACCAGCCCCCGGGGACAAGCCTTCACAGATACGCAGTATTTT,CATSPRGQAFTDTQYF,-,-,TRBJ2-3,TRBV15
TGTGCCAGCAGCTGGGGGACTAGCGGACTTTACAATGAGCAGTTCTTC,CASSWGTSGLYNEQFF,TRBD2,-,TRBJ2-1,TRBV11-2
TGTGCCACCAGTGGGGCTAGCGGGAGGGGCTCTGGGGCCAACGTCCTGACTTTC,CATSGASGRGSGANVLTF,TRBD2,-,TRBJ2-6,TRBV24-1
TGTGCCAGCAGTTTAGGGACTGCCCAAGAGACCCAGTACTTC,CASSLGTAQETQYF,-,few,TRBJ2-5,TRBV27
TGTGCCAGTAGTATAGTGGGACAGGGGAAAACTAATCACACTGAAGCTTTCTTT,CASSIVGQGKTNHTEAFF,TRBD1,-,TRBJ1-1,TRBV19
TGTGCCAGCAGCGAGACTCCAGGGGGCCCATTTGATGGCTACACCTTC,CASSETPGGPFDGYTF,TRBD1,-,TRBJ1-2,TRBV9
TGCAGCGTTGAATTGACCGAAAGGGACACTGAAGCTTTCTTT,CSVELTERDTEAFF,-,-,TRBJ1-1,TRBV29-1
TGCGCCAGCAGCCAAGAGCGACAGGCTTTTCATGGCTACACCTTC,CASSQERQAFHGYTF,-,once,TRBJ1-2,TRBV4-1
TGTGCCAGCAGTTTAGGACAGGGGATGAGTAGCAATCAGCCCCAGCATTTT,CASSLGQGMSSNQPQHF,TRBD1,-,TRBJ1-5,TRBV12-3/TRBV12-4
TGCAGTGCTAGAGATCACACTAACTATGGCTACACCTTC,CSARDHTNYGYTF,-,-,TRBJ1-2,TRBV20-1
TGCAGTCCGGGCTTAGACCTTCCCACAGATACGCAGTATTTT,CSPGLDLPTDTQYF,-,-,TRBJ2-3,TRBV20-1
TGTGCCAGCAGTGGGACAGCCAAATACAATGAGCAGTTCTTC,CASSGTAKYNEQFF,TRBD1,-,TRBJ2-1,TRBV9
TGTGCCAGCAGTTTGAAGGCCGGAGGGAGCTATGGCTACACCTTC,CASSLKAGGSYGYTF,-,-,TRBJ1-2,TRBV27
TGTGCCAGCAGTCTAGGGGGCGGAGGCTCCTACGAGCAGTACTTC,CASSLGGGGSYEQYF,TRBD1,few,TRBJ2-7,TRBV27
TGCAGTGCTAAACCGGGACTAGCGGGGGGTACGAACACCGGGGAGCTGTTTTTT,CSAKPGLAGGTNTGELFF,TRBD2,-,TRBJ2-2,TRBV20-1
TGTGCCAGCAGCTTGGCCCAGGGGGAAGGCTATGGCTACACCTTC,CASSLAQGEGYGYTF,TRBD1,-,TRBJ1-2,TRBV5-4
TGTGCCAGCAAGGTCCCCCAGGGGGCAAACACCGGGGAGCTGTTTTTT,CASKVPQGANTGELFF,TRBD1,-,TRBJ2-2,TRBV2
TGTGCCAGCAGAGGGCTGCGGGAGCAATTAACCGGGGAGCTGTTTTTT,CASRGLREQLTGELFF,TRBD2,few,TRBJ2-2,TRBV11-2
TGTGCCAGCAGCCGCCCCTCGGGGGGTGTGAGGGAGACCCAGTACTTC,CASSRPSGGVRETQYF,TRBD2,-,TRBJ2-5,TRBV11-1
TGCGCCAGCAGTCCTGGACTAGCGGGATTCGAGACCCAGTACTTC,CASSPGLAGFETQYF,TRBD2,-,TRBJ2-5,TRBV10-2
TGTGCCAGCAGTTACACAAGGGACAGGGCTCCCGGCTACACCTTC,CASSYTRDRAPGYTF,TRBD1,-,TRBJ1-2,TRBV6-5
TGTGCCAGCAGTCCACAGGGGCGCAGCGCTGAGCAGTTCTTC,CASSPQGRSAEQFF,TRBD1,-,TRBJ2-1,TRBV6-5
TGCGCCAGCAGTCAATCGGGTGGGGCCAAAAACATTCAGTACTTC,CASSQSGGAKNIQYF,-,-,TRBJ2-4,TRBV23-1